This TCR beta chain was profiled in a study of T cells in Graves' hyperthyroidism and ophthalmopathy. This CDR3 region has 16 residues. Germline V CDR1 and CDR2: LGHNA, YSLEER. The V segment lost 0 bases and the J segment 4 bases; nucleotides outside the gene matches: 6. RNA transcripts gave rise to amplified TCR beta CDR3 regions. The TCR CDR3 was amplified in a first-round RT-PCR using the HTBI primer set. Using its own MiXCR run on the multiplex PCR reads, TCRdb lists one record per CDR3 protein. The sample carries under 550,000 distinct CDR3 sequences, 15% to 20% recorded once. The J gene is TRBJ2-3, the V gene TRBV4-3, with 8 bases that match TRBD1. Material for sequencing was blood. The clonotype comes from a man aged 35 to 55 with Graves' ophthalmopathy. Here the CDR3 DNA reads TGCGCCAGCAGCCAAGATACAGGGGGTCGGGCAGATACGCAGTATTTT. Its translation is CASSQDTGGRADTQYF.